Below are 6 T cell receptor beta chains sequenced from a single sample in a study of siplizumab effects on memory and regulatory T cells. Measured with immunoSEQ multiplex PCR; TCRdb has only the in-frame clones, and not every one. This repertoire shows about 87,000 clones, roughly 89% found once; its top ten account for over 1.5%. The sequenced sample consisted of Tregs sorted from blood. Every receptor here comes from a human donor in good health.

The V call is TRBV4-3, the J call TRBJ2-3; TRBD2 is a possible D gene (5 bases). The CDR3 is 15 amino acids. V gave up 5 bases and J gave up 1 base, with 13 bases separating them. Germline V gives CDR1 LGHNA, CDR2 YSLEER. The CDR3 sequence: CASSFGDGGTDTQYF. Written as DNA, the CDR3 is TGCGCCAGCAGCTTCGGGGATGGCGGCACAGATACGCAGTATTTT.

This clone was counted once. The chain carries TRBV29-1 and TRBJ2-2; D not resolved. Trimming pared 3 bases from V and 0 bases from J, leaving 5 bases between. CDR1 and CDR2 from the germline V gene are SQVTM and ANQGSEA. CDR3 length: 13 amino acids. DNA for the CDR3: TGCAGCGTTGACAGGTCGAACACCGGGGAGCTGTTTTTT. Translating gives CSVDRSNTGELFF.

This chain connects TRBV5-5 to TRBJ2-7; 7 nucleotides match TRBD2. V lost 3 bases to trimming and J lost 3 bases; unmatched junction nucleotides: 0. Germline V gene lookup returns CDR1 SGHKS and CDR2 YYEKEE (reference sequence). The CDR3 is 12 amino acids. The CDR3 sequence: CASSSGGYEQYF. CDR3 coding DNA: TGTGCCAGCAGCTCGGGGGGCTACGAGCAGTACTTC.

The chain combines TRBV23-1 with TRBJ1-2, with TRBD1 matching 12 bases. TRBV23-1 is marked as an open reading frame, function uncertain. V was clipped by 6 bases and J by 3 bases; unmatched bases: 17. The CDR3 runs 19 residues. The CDR3 DNA follows: TGCGCCAGCAGCCCGGGACAGGGGGCTGGGTTCACTCACTACTATGGCTACACCTTC. Translated: CASSPGQGAGFTHYYGYTF.

The J gene is TRBJ1-6, the V gene TRBV2, with TRBD1 as a possible D gene (6 bases). Germline V CDR1 and CDR2: SNHLY, FYNNEI. The CDR3 loop spans 14 amino acids. Trimming pared 4 bases from V and 7 bases from J, leaving 11 bases between. The CDR3: CASSALQGNSPLHF. CDR3 coding DNA: TGTGCCAGCAGTGCTCTACAGGGAAATTCACCCCTCCACTTT.

The chain couples TRBV6-4 to TRBJ2-6; D unclear. Germline V CDR1 and CDR2: MRHNA, SNTAGT. The CDR3 is 14 amino acids. Trimming left V 5 bases short and J 0 bases short, with 5 bases between. The CDR3 protein is CASSLISGANVLTF. The CDR3 coding sequence is TGTGCCAGCAGTTTAATCTCTGGGGCCAACGTCCTGACTTTC.